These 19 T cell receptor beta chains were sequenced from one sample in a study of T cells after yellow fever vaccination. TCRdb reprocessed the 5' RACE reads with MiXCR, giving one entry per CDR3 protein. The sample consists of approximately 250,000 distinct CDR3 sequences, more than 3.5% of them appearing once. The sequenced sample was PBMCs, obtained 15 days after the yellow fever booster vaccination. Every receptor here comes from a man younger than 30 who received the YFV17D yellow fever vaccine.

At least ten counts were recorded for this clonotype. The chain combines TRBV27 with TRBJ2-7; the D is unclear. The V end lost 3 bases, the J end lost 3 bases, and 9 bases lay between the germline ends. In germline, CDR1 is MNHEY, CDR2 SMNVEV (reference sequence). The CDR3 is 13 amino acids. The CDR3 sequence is CASSLQGSYEQYV. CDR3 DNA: TGTGCCAGCAGTTTGCAAGGCAGCTACGAGCAGTACGTC.

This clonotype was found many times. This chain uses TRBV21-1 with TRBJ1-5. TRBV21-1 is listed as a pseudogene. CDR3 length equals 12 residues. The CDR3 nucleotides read TGTGCCAGCAGCAAAGCGCGACAGCCCCAGCATTTT. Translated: CASSKARQPQHF.

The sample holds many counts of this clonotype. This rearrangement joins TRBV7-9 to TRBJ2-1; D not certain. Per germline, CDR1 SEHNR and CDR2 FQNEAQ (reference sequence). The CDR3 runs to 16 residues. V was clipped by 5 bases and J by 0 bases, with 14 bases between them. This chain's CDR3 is CASSAPPLSSYNEQFF. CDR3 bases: TGTGCCAGCAGCGCTCCCCCTCTCAGCTCCTACAATGAGCAGTTCTTC.

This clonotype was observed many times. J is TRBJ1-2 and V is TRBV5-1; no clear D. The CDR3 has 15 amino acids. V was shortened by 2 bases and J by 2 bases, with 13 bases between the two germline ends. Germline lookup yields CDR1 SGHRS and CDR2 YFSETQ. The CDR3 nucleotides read TGCGCCAGCAGCTTAACTTTGGACGGAAACTATGGCTACACCTTC. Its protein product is CASSLTLDGNYGYTF.

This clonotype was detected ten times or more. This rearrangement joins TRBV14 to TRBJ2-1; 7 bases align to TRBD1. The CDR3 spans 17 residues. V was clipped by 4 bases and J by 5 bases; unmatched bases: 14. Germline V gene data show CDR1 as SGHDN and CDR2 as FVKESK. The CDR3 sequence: CASSRLQTGQINNEQFF. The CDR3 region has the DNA TGTGCCAGCAGCCGACTCCAAACGGGACAGATTAACAATGAGCAGTTCTTC.

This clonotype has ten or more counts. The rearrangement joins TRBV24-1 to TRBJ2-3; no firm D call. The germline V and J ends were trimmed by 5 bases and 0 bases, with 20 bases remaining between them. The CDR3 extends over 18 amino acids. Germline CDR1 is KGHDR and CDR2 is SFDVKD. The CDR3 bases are TGTGCCACCAGTGTCTCGAGGCCAGGATTGGGTAGCACAGATACGCAGTATTTT. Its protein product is CATSVSRPGLGSTDTQYF.

CDR3 amino acids: CASSPNPEGSGYTF. The CDR3, as DNA: TGCGCCAGCAGCCCGAATCCGGAGGGTTCTGGCTACACCTTC. V and J are TRBV5-1 and TRBJ1-2, with unresolved D. V dropped 4 bases and J dropped 7 bases, with 17 bases sitting between them. CDR1 is SGHRS, CDR2 YFSETQ, per germline. The CDR3 spans 14 residues.

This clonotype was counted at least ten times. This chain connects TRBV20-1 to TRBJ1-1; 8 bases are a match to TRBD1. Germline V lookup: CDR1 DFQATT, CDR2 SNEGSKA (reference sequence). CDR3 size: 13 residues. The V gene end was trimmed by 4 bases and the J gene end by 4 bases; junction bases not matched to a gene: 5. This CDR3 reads CSAIQGGRTEAFF. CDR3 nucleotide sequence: TGCAGTGCTATACAGGGGGGGCGCACTGAAGCTTTCTTT.

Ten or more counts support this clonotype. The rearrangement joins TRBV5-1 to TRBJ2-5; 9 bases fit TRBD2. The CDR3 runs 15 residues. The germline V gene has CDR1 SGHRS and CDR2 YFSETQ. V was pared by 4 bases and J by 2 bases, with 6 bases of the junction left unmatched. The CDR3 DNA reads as TGCGCCAGCAGCGGGCTAGCGGGAACTCAAGAGACCCAGTACTTC. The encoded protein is CASSGLAGTQETQYF.

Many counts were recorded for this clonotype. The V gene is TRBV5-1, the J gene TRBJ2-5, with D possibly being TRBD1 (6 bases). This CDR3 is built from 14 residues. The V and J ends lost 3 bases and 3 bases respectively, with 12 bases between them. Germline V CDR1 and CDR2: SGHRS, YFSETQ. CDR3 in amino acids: CASSSQGGEETQYF. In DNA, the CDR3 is TGCGCCAGCAGCTCACAGGGTGGAGAAGAGACCCAGTACTTC.

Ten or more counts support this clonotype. DNA of the CDR3: TGCGCCAGCAGCTCGGACAGGGCCGGATCGTATGGGGCCAACGTCCTGACTTTC. Residues: CASSSDRAGSYGANVLTF. The chain joins TRBV5-1 to TRBJ2-6, with 8 bases aligning to TRBD1. Germline V gene data show CDR1 as SGHRS and CDR2 as YFSETQ. V dropped 3 bases and J dropped 3; count of bases not matched to a gene: 11. The CDR3 length is 18 residues. Filled out from reference TRBV5-1 and TRBJ2-6, the complete variable domain reads KAGVTQTPRYLIKTRGQQVTLSCSPISGHRSVSWYQQTPGQGLQFLFEYFSETQRNKGNFPGRFSGRQFSNSRSEMNVSTLELGDSALYLCASSSDRAGSYGANVLTFGAGSRLTVL.

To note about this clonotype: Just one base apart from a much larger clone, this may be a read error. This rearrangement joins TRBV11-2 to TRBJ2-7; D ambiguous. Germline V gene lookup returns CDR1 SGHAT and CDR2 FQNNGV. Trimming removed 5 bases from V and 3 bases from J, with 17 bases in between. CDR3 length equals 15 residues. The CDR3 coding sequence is TGTGCCAGCAGCCCTCCCCACAGTTCTTTCTACGAGCAGTACTTC. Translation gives CASSPPHSSFYEQYF.

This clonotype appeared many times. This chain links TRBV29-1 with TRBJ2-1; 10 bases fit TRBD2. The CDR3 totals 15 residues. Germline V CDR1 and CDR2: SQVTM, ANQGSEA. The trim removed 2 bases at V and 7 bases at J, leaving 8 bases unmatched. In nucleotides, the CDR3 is TGCAGCGTTGAAACTAGAGCGGGGGGGACGAATGAGCAGTTCTTC. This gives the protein CSVETRAGGTNEQFF.

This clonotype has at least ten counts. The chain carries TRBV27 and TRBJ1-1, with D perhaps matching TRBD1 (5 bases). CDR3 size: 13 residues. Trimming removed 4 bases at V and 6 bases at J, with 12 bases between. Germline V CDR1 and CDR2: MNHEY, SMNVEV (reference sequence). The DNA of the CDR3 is TGTGCCAGCAGTTCAAGGGGTGGGGCTGAAGCTTTCTTT. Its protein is CASSSRGGAEAFF.

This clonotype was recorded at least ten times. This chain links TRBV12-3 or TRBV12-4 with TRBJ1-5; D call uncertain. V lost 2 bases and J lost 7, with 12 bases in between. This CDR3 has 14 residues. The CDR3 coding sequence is TGTGCCAGCAGTTTAACACTTCCGGACCAGCCCCAGCATTTT. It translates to CASSLTLPDQPQHF.

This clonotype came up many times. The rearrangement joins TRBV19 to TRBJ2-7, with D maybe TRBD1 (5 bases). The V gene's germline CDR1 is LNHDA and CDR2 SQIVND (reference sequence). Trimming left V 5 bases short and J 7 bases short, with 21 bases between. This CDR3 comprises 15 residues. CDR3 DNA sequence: TGTGCCAGTAGTCTTCCAGGGTCCGCTTTGAATGAGCAGTACTTC. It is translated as CASSLPGSALNEQYF.

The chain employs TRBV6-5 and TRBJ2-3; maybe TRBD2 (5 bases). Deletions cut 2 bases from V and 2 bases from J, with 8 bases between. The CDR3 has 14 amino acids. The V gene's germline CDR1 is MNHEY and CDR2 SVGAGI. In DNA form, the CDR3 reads TGTGCCAGCAGTTACGGGGAGTCCACAGATACGCAGTATTTT. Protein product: CASSYGESTDTQYF.

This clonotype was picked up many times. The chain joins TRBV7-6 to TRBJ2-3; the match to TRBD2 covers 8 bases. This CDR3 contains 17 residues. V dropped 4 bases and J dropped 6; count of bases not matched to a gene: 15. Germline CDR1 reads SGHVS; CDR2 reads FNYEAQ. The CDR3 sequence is CASSYPKRGRLGDTQYF. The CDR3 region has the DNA TGTGCCAGCAGCTACCCGAAGCGGGGGCGCTTGGGGGATACGCAGTATTTT.

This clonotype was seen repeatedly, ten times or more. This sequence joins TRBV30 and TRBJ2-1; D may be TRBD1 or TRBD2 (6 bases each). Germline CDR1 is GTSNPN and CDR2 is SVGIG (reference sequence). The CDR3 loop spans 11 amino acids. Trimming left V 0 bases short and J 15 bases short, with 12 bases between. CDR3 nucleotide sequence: TGTGCCTGGAGTGTAAGGGGGGCCGCGTTCTTC. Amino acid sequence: CAWSVRGAAFF.